This TCR beta chain was sequenced during a study of identical twins. Unique molecular identifiers were present on the cDNA, and a universal primer site came from template switching. In TCRdb, the 5' RACE reads were re-called with MiXCR into one record per CDR3 protein. The profile shows some 440,000 distinct CDR3 sequences, 24% of them singletons. A note on this clonotype: The antigen is unknown.

The V and J ends lost 0 bases and 7 bases, in that order; junction bases with no gene match: 6. CDR1 MNHEY and CDR2 SVGAGI come from the germline V gene. This CDR3 is built from 15 residues. Study results and caveats: Out-of-frame alpha sequences common to twins were enriched for low generation probability. Memory repertoires lacked the insertion deficit that abundant cord blood beta clonotypes showed.

The sample was also reused in another study, on T cells expressing NK-cell markers. That study adds: Seven donors tested HCMV-seropositive and one tested seronegative among the eight sequenced.

Material for sequencing was CD4+ T cells sorted from blood. The chain carries TRBV6-5 and TRBJ2-7, with TRBD1 matching over 10 bases. This TCR was recovered from a woman in her late teens or twenties in good health. The CDR3 protein is CASSYSGTGAREQYF. The CDR3 DNA is TGTGCCAGCAGTTACTCCGGGACAGGGGCGCGGGAGCAGTACTTC.